This T cell receptor (beta chain) was captured by sequencing in a study of regulatory T cells in long-lasting Graves disease. After removal of 7 bases from V and 3 bases from J, the junction contained 9 bases not matched to a gene. There are 14 residues in the CDR3. CDR1 is SGHRS and CDR2 is YFSETQ in the germline V gene. This clonotype has just a few counts. Assembly of TCR beta libraries relied on iRepertoire HTBI primers together with Arm-PCR of CDR3 regions. In the original workflow: Spanning all samples, the identified segments comprised around 60 TRBV and approximately 14 TRBJ. TCRdb fed the multiplex PCR reads into MiXCR, producing one record per CDR3 protein. It is TCRdb's table, rather than the study itself, that gives the V and J calls and clone size. This sample yields about 400,000 distinct CDR3 sequences, of which approximately 16% are seen a single time; about 7.8% belongs to the top ten.

Specified time point: newly diagnosed GD, antithyroid drugs for less than 3 months. Researchers made the TCR library from RNA that was extracted from PBMCs. This sample also appeared in a second study, on T cells in Graves' hyperthyroidism and ophthalmopathy. According to that study: Stable disease denoted Graves' hyperthyroidism without ophthalmopathy progression within 18 months.

The sequence came from a woman aged 35 to 49 with Graves disease. This material consisted of peripheral blood mononuclear cells (PBMCs), taken at new diagnosis, from a patient treated with antithyroid drugs. The rearrangement joins TRBV5-1 to TRBJ2-7, with 8 positions matching TRBD1. CDR3 bases: TGCGCCAGCCACGGACAGGGACAAGGCTACGAGCAGTACTTC. Its translation: CASHGQGQGYEQYF.